These 32 T cell receptor beta chains originate from one sample sequenced in a study of T cells in women clearing cervical HPV infection. Clones were sequenced by immunoSEQ multiplex PCR, and TCRdb holds only the in-frame ones, with some missing. The repertoire table contains tens of thousands of clones. Sequences were obtained from blood buffy coat. All receptors come from a woman between 18 and 70 years old with a cervical HPV16 infection that either progressed to CIN3+ or cleared (not recorded which).

Incomplete CDR3 DNA: TGTGCCAGCAGCCCCACTAGGGGCACAGATACG. It codes for CASSPTRGTDT. The entire CDR3 reads CASSPTRGTDTQYF. The V call is TRBV6-2 or TRBV6-3, the J call TRBJ2-3, with a tentative D call TRBD2 (5 bases). The sequenced fragment ends 3 residues before the CDR3 boundary, so the rest is inferred from the germline J gene. The CDR3 length is 14 residues. Germline-derived CDR1 and CDR2 are MNHEY and SVGEGT. V lost 6 bases and J lost 1, with 11 bases in between.

Regarding this clone: The read is 3 residues too short to cover the CDR3 end, so that end is filled in from the germline J gene. The genes are TRBV20-1 and TRBJ2-1, with 16 bases fitting TRBD2. The germline V gene encodes CDR1 DFQATT and CDR2 SNEGSKA (reference sequence). J was trimmed by 9 bases and V by 6 bases; bases with no gene match: 8. The length of the CDR3 is 15 residues. Incomplete CDR3 DNA: TGCAGTGCCCGGGGACTAGCGGGGGGGCTGATTGAG. Translation: CSARGLAGGLIE. The whole CDR3 sequence is CSARGLAGGLIEQFF.

About this clone: The read is 3 residues too short to cover the CDR3 end, so that end is filled in from the germline J gene. The genes are TRBV5-1 and TRBJ1-5; 8 bases fit TRBD1. Trimming removed 4 bases from V and 4 bases from J; junction bases left unmatched: 10. Germline values: CDR1 SGHRS, CDR2 YFSETQ. The CDR3 contains 16 residues. The CDR3 sequence: CASSLGWTGTNQPQHF. The covered CDR3 bases are TGCGCCAGCAGCCTTGGGTGGACAGGGACGAATCAGCCC.

Concerning this clone itself: The CDR3 goes on 3 residues after the read ends, and that part is filled in from the germline J gene. The J gene is TRBJ1-6, the V gene TRBV19; D is unresolved. V gave up 3 bases and J gave up 0 bases, with 12 bases separating them. The CDR3 extends over 17 amino acids. The germline CDR1 and CDR2 sequences are LNHDA and SQIVND (reference sequence). Partial CDR3 DNA: TGTGCCAGTAGTATTCCAGGCAAGGTCTCCTATAATTCACCC. Its translation: CASSIPGKVSYNSP. The full CDR3 reads CASSIPGKVSYNSPLHF. Variable domain in full (rest from reference TRBV19 and TRBJ1-6): DGGITQSPKYLFRKEGQNVTLSCEQNLNHDAMYWYRQDPGQGLRLIYYSQIVNDFQKGDIAEGYSVSREKKESFPLTVTSAQKNPTAFYLCASSIPGKVSYNSPLHFGNGTRLTVT.

About this clone: The read comes to an end 3 residues before the CDR3 does, leaving the germline J gene to fill in the end. The chain has TRBV5-6 and TRBJ2-7; D possibly corresponds to TRBD2 (5 bases). V gave up 9 bases and J gave up 1 base, with 11 bases separating them. The CDR3 is 12 residues long. From germline, CDR1 is SGHDT and CDR2 YYEEEE. The CDR3 protein is CATNRGSYEQYF. Partial CDR3 DNA: TGTGCCACCAACCGGGGTTCCTACGAG.

CDR3 residues: CASSMAQPGNIAFF. CDR3 DNA (partial): TGTGCCAGTAGTATGGCCCAGCCGGGGAACATT. The chain carries TRBV19 and TRBJ1-1; D ambiguous. The read finishes 3 residues shy of the CDR3 end, and the germline J gene is used to complete it. CDR3 size: 14 residues. Germline values: CDR1 LNHDA, CDR2 SQIVND (reference sequence). Full variable domain (rest looked up from reference TRBV19 and TRBJ1-1): DGGITQSPKYLFRKEGQNVTLSCEQNLNHDAMYWYRQDPGQGLRLIYYSQIVNDFQKGDIAEGYSVSREKKESFPLTVTSAQKNPTAFYLCASSMAQPGNIAFFGQGTRLTVV.

CDR3 protein: CASSSGFEQFF. The part of the CDR3 DNA that was read is TGTGCCAGCAGCTCAGGCTTTGAG. The V call is TRBV11-3, the J call TRBJ2-1, with D unclear. The read is 3 residues too short to cover the CDR3 end, so that end is filled in from the germline J gene. V lost 4 bases and J 9 bases, leaving 7 bases between the germline ends. The CDR3 is 11 residues long. CDR1 is SGHNT, CDR2 YENEEA, per germline.

A remark on this clone: The read ends 3 residues early relative to the CDR3; the germline J gene fills the gap. V is TRBV5-4 and J is TRBJ2-7; 8 positions match TRBD2. With 9 bases clipped from V and 4 bases from J, the junction kept 3 bases outside the gene matches. Per the germline V gene, CDR1 is SGHNT and CDR2 is YYREEE (reference sequence). This CDR3 spans 11 amino acids. CDR3 bases read: TGTGCCATGGGCGGGGGGTACGAG. Translation: CAMGGGYE. In full, the CDR3 reads CAMGGGYEQYF.

Regarding this clone: The read ends 3 residues shy of where the CDR3 ends; the end is completed using the germline J gene. This chain uses TRBV19 with TRBJ2-1, with a possible D match to TRBD2 (6 bases). Between the trimmed V and J ends, which lost 4 bases and 6 bases, there was a span of 22 bases. CDR3 length: 17 amino acids. The V gene's germline CDR1 is LNHDA and CDR2 SQIVND (reference sequence). Partial CDR3 DNA: TGTGCCAGTAGTACTGGGGGGTGGGACTTTCAAATCAATGAG. Encoded protein: CASSTGGWDFQINE. The full CDR3 protein is CASSTGGWDFQINEQFF. Combining the CDR3 with reference TRBV19 and TRBJ2-1 gives the whole variable domain DGGITQSPKYLFRKEGQNVTLSCEQNLNHDAMYWYRQDPGQGLRLIYYSQIVNDFQKGDIAEGYSVSREKKESFPLTVTSAQKNPTAFYLCASSTGGWDFQINEQFFGPGTRLTVL.

Note on this clone: The CDR3 is cut off 3 residues early in the read; its end comes from the germline J gene. The V gene is TRBV5-3, the J gene TRBJ2-3, with no clear D. TRBV5-3 is noted as an ORF with a role that remains uncertain. The V end was cut by 0 bases, the J end by 0 bases, with 8 bases between. The CDR3 runs 15 residues. The DNA read from the CDR3 is TGTGCCAGAAGCTTGGTTCTTTCTAGCACAGATACG. Encoded protein: CARSLVLSSTDT. In full, the CDR3 reads CARSLVLSSTDTQYF.

Points on this clone: Coverage ceases 3 residues before the CDR3 finishes, and the germline J gene fills in the end. V gene TRBV5-1 combines with J gene TRBJ2-7, with 11 nucleotides matching TRBD2. Trimming took 2 bases from V and 6 from J; bases not matched to a gene: 7. The CDR3 spans 15 residues. The germline V gene encodes CDR1 SGHRS and CDR2 YFSETQ. The CDR3 protein is CASSFSGGVVSEQYF. The DNA read from the CDR3 is TGCGCCAGCAGCTTTAGCGGGGGGGTTGTCTCCGAG. The whole variable domain, filled in from reference TRBV5-1 and TRBJ2-7, reads KAGVTQTPRYLIKTRGQQVTLSCSPISGHRSVSWYQQTPGQGLQFLFEYFSETQRNKGNFPGRFSGRQFSNSRSEMNVSTLELGDSALYLCASSFSGGVVSEQYFGPGTRLTVT.

Concerning this clone: The observed sequence ends 3 residues before the CDR3 terminus, with the missing tail filled in from the germline J gene. This rearrangement joins TRBV28 to TRBJ2-7; perhaps TRBD2 as D (6 bases). V was clipped by 2 bases and J by 0 bases, with 8 bases between them. CDR1 and CDR2 (germline): MDHEN, SYDVKM. The CDR3 sequence is 14 residues long. CDR3 DNA, as far as it was read: TGTGCCAGCAGTTTAGGGGGGACCTCCTACGAG. It translates to CASSLGGTSYE. The entire CDR3 sequence reads CASSLGGTSYEQYF.

In the case of this clone: The observed sequence ends 3 residues before the CDR3 terminus, with the missing tail filled in from the germline J gene. J is TRBJ2-7 and V is TRBV7-9; 8 nucleotides align to TRBD2. Germline V gene lookup returns CDR1 SEHNR and CDR2 FQNEAQ (reference sequence). After removal of 4 bases from V and 6 bases from J, the junction contained 5 bases not matched to a gene. The CDR3 loop spans 13 amino acids. The CDR3 loop is CASSSRGGREQYF. CDR3 DNA (partial): TGTGCCAGCAGCTCCCGGGGGGGGCGCGAG.

Comments on this clone: The CDR3 end lies 3 residues beyond the end of the read and is filled in from the germline J gene. V usage is TRBV14 and J usage is TRBJ2-1; 9 bases are shared with TRBD2. This CDR3 is 18 amino acids long. In germline, CDR1 is SGHDN, CDR2 FVKESK. Germline trimming cut 0 bases from V and 3 bases from J; bases unmatched to any gene: 9. CDR3 sequence: CASSQEGWERGDYNEQFF. The DNA read from the CDR3 is TGTGCCAGCAGCCAAGAAGGTTGGGAGCGGGGGGACTACAATGAG.

With respect to this clone: The read terminates 3 residues before the CDR3 end, so the remaining end is supplied by the germline J gene. This chain uses TRBV6-2 or TRBV6-3 with TRBJ1-2, with a weak D call TRBD1 (5 bases). The CDR3 loop spans 13 amino acids. Germline V gives CDR1 MNHEY, CDR2 SVGEGT. The CDR3 region is CASRHGGTNDYTF. CDR3 DNA (partial): TGTGCCAGCAGGCACGGGGGGACCAATGAC.

A note on this clone: The CDR3 end lies 3 residues beyond the end of the read and is filled in from the germline J gene. The chain recombines TRBV7-2 with TRBJ1-2; weak D call: TRBD1 (5 bases). Trimming shortened V by 4 bases and J by 6 bases, and 15 bases separated the two germline ends. From germline, CDR1 is SGHTA and CDR2 FQGNSA. The CDR3 is 14 residues long. The covered CDR3 bases are TGTGCCAGCAGCTCCAGGGTTCTATGGGATGGC. This sequence encodes CASSSRVLWDG. The full CDR3 sequence reads CASSSRVLWDGYTF. Full variable domain (outside the CDR3, taken from reference TRBV7-2 and TRBJ1-2): GAGVSQSPSNKVTEKGKDVELRCDPISGHTALYWYRQSLGQGLEFLIYFQGNSAPDKSGLPSDRFSAERTGGSVSTLTIQRTQQEDSAVYLCASSSRVLWDGYTFGSGTRLTVV.

Regarding this clone: The CDR3 end is not reached by the read, which stops 3 residues before it; the germline J gene fills it in. This chain links TRBV27 with TRBJ2-7; 11 bases are shared with TRBD2. The CDR3 runs to 15 residues. Per germline, CDR1 MNHEY and CDR2 SMNVEV (reference sequence). V lost 6 bases and J lost 3; bases outside the gene matches: 7. The CDR3 protein is CASRNPLAGDYEQYF. The CDR3 DNA, read in part, is TGTGCCAGCAGGAACCCACTAGCGGGGGACTACGAG.

This CDR3 is CAIMGRRGDGYTF. The CDR3 bases that were read are TGTGCCATCATGGGGAGACGGGGAGACGGC. J is TRBJ1-2 and V is TRBV10-3; D is undetermined. The missing CDR3 end, 3 residues past where the read stops, is filled in from the germline J gene. This CDR3 is 13 amino acids long. CDR1 ENHRY and CDR2 SYGVKD come from the germline V gene.

With respect to this clone: The missing CDR3 end, 3 residues past where the read stops, is filled in from the germline J gene. V gene TRBV9 combines with J gene TRBJ1-1; D uncertain. CDR1 is SGDLS, CDR2 YYNGEE, per germline. The CDR3 is 14 residues long. V was shortened by 0 bases and J by 0 bases, with 6 bases between the two germline ends. CDR3 region: CASSVVSVNTEAFF. Incomplete CDR3 DNA: TGTGCCAGCAGCGTAGTATCGGTGAACACTGAA. Looking up the rest from reference TRBV9 and TRBJ1-1 gives the full variable domain: DSGVTQTPKHLITATGQRVTLRCSPRSGDLSVYWYQQSLDQGLQFLIQYYNGEERAKGNILERFSAQQFPDLHSELNLSSLELGDSALYFCASSVVSVNTEAFFGQGTRLTVV.

In the case of this clone: The read terminates 3 residues before the CDR3 end, so the remaining end is supplied by the germline J gene. The V and J genes are TRBV2 and TRBJ1-2; D unclear. Germline V CDR1 and CDR2: SNHLY, FYNNEI. The CDR3 length is 13 residues. V lost 6 bases to trimming and J lost 5 bases, with 13 bases between them. CDR3 DNA (partial): TGTGCCAGCAGACCGATGTTCGGGTATGGC. It yields the protein CASRPMFGYG. The CDR3 reads in full as CASRPMFGYGYTF.

Notes on this clone: The read terminates 3 residues ahead of where the CDR3 ends, so the germline J gene completes it. V is TRBV20-1 and J is TRBJ1-1; the D is unclear. The CDR3 contains 11 residues. V was cut by 6 bases and J by 3 bases, with 8 bases left in between. CDR1 is DFQATT, CDR2 SNEGSKA, per germline (reference sequence). This CDR3 is CSARVYTEAFF. The sequenced part of the CDR3 DNA is TGCAGTGCCCGGGTGTACACTGAA.

Comments on this clone: The read comes to an end 3 residues before the CDR3 does, leaving the germline J gene to fill in the end. This rearrangement joins TRBV6-2 or TRBV6-3 to TRBJ1-1, with D unresolved. Trimming removed 6 bases at V and 6 bases at J, with 8 bases between. Germline V CDR1 and CDR2: MNHEY, SVGEGT. The CDR3 runs to 11 residues. The CDR3 DNA, read in part, is TGTGCCAGCAGCTTTTACTCTGAA. This gives the protein CASSFYSE. The whole CDR3 protein is CASSFYSEAFF.

As regards this clone: The read ends 3 residues early relative to the CDR3; the germline J gene fills the gap. The V call is TRBV2, the J call TRBJ1-1; D unclear. CDR1 is SNHLY, CDR2 FYNNEI, per germline. The CDR3 has 11 amino acids. V shed 8 bases and J shed 6 bases, with 10 bases lying between them. CDR3 DNA, as far as it was read: TGTGCCAGCCGCACTTATTCTGAA. Amino acid sequence: CASRTYSE. The whole CDR3 protein reads CASRTYSEAFF.

About this clone: Coverage ceases 3 residues before the CDR3 finishes, and the germline J gene fills in the end. The genes are TRBV30 and TRBJ2-1; D gene ambiguous. The CDR3 consists of 12 residues. Germline-derived CDR1 and CDR2 are GTSNPN and SVGIG (reference sequence). Trimming took off 2 bases at V and 6 bases at J, with 8 bases between the two ends. The CDR3 sequence: CAWSRRGNEQFF. The CDR3 DNA, read in part, is TGTGCCTGGAGTAGGCGCGGCAATGAG.

As concerns this clone: Sequencing ends 3 residues short of the CDR3 end; the germline J gene provides the rest. The chain has TRBV27 and TRBJ1-4; the D gene is possibly TRBD1 (5 bases). The ends were cut back, 6 bases at V and 8 bases at J, with 22 bases in the middle. The CDR3 spans 16 residues. Germline-derived CDR1 and CDR2 are MNHEY and SMNVEV (reference sequence). Partial CDR3 DNA: TGTGCCAGCAGCGAAGGGGTAATCCAGGGAATAGAAAAA. As protein: CASSEGVIQGIEK. The whole CDR3 sequence is CASSEGVIQGIEKLFF. The variable domain in full, completed from reference TRBV27 and TRBJ1-4, reads EAQVTQNPRYLITVTGKKLTVTCSQNMNHEYMSWYRQDPGLGLRQIYYSMNVEVTDKGDVPEGYKVSRKEKRNFPLILESPSPNQTSLYFCASSEGVIQGIEKLFFGSGTQLSVL.

As to this clone: The CDR3 end lies 3 residues beyond the end of the read and is filled in from the germline J gene. This rearrangement joins TRBV19 to TRBJ2-7; 7 positions match TRBD2. The CDR3 covers 14 residues. With V trimmed by 5 bases and J by 1 base, 5 bases remained unmatched. Germline V CDR1 and CDR2: LNHDA, SQIVND (reference sequence). The DNA read from the CDR3 is TGTGCCAGTAGTTTGGTCGGGGGGTCCTACGAG. Encoded protein: CASSLVGGSYE. The full CDR3 protein is CASSLVGGSYEQYF.

As to this clone: The junction departs from germline at one end; a sequencing error may be responsible. The read ends 3 residues before the CDR3 terminus; that terminus is restored from the germline J gene. The chain uses TRBV4-2 and TRBJ1-5, with TRBD1 as a possible D gene (6 bases). Germline assignment: CDR1 LGHNA and CDR2 YNFKEQ. The CDR3 runs to 15 residues. CDR3 DNA, as far as it was read: TGCGCCAGCAGCCATGACGACAGGCCGCGGCAGCCC. Translating gives CASSHDDRPRQP. The whole CDR3 reads CASSHDDRPRQPQHF.

With regard to this clone: The CDR3 end falls 3 residues outside the read, so it is completed with the germline J gene. V is TRBV10-2 and J is TRBJ1-2, with a tentative D call TRBD1 (5 bases). CDR3 length: 14 residues. V lost 6 bases, J lost 1 base, and 12 bases lay in between. CDR1 is WSHSY and CDR2 is SAAADI in the germline V gene. The CDR3 DNA, read in part, is TGCGCCAGCAGCGAGGAGGGGAATAACTATGGC. It is translated as CASSEEGNNYG. From start to end, the CDR3 is CASSEEGNNYGYTF.

The chain's CDR3 is CASSAPARGTGELFF. Incomplete CDR3 DNA: TGTGCCAGCAGCGCCCCCGCGAGGGGAACCGGGGAG. The V call is TRBV9, the J call TRBJ2-2; D is possibly TRBD1 or TRBD2 (5 bases each). The read falls 3 residues short of the CDR3 end, and the missing part is taken from the germline J gene. The CDR3 runs 15 residues. CDR1 SGDLS and CDR2 YYNGEE come from the germline V gene. V was trimmed by 3 bases and J by 5 bases, leaving 14 bases between them.

About this clone itself: The read finishes 3 residues shy of the CDR3 end, and the germline J gene is used to complete it. This chain connects TRBV7-8 to TRBJ1-5, with D perhaps TRBD1 (5 bases). This CDR3 comprises 15 residues. The V gene's germline CDR1 is SGHVS and CDR2 FQNEAQ. V lost 5 bases to trimming and J lost 2 bases, with 13 bases between them. CDR3 DNA (partial): TGTGCCAGCAGCCCTTGGGGGGTTGGCAATCAGCCC. This encodes CASSPWGVGNQP. The full CDR3 reads CASSPWGVGNQPQHF.

In the case of this clone: The CDR3 end lies 3 residues beyond the end of the read and is filled in from the germline J gene. This rearrangement joins TRBV20-1 to TRBJ1-5; D might be TRBD1 (5 bases). Germline V gives CDR1 DFQATT, CDR2 SNEGSKA (reference sequence). The length of the CDR3 is 14 residues. V was trimmed by 6 bases and J by 1 base, leaving 13 bases between them. CDR3 bases read: TGCAGTGCCCCGGAGGGGAAGAGCAATCAGCCC. Amino acid sequence: CSAPEGKSNQP. The complete CDR3 reads CSAPEGKSNQPQHF.

To note about this clone: The CDR3 end lies 3 residues beyond the end of the read and is filled in from the germline J gene. The J gene is TRBJ1-1, the V gene TRBV30; weak D call: TRBD1 (6 bases). Germline lookup yields CDR1 GTSNPN and CDR2 SVGIG (reference sequence). The CDR3 consists of 13 residues. V was cut by 2 bases and J by 1 base, with 8 bases left in between. The CDR3 protein is CAWSRDKNTEAFF. The sequenced part of the CDR3 DNA is TGTGCCTGGAGTCGGGACAAGAACACTGAA.